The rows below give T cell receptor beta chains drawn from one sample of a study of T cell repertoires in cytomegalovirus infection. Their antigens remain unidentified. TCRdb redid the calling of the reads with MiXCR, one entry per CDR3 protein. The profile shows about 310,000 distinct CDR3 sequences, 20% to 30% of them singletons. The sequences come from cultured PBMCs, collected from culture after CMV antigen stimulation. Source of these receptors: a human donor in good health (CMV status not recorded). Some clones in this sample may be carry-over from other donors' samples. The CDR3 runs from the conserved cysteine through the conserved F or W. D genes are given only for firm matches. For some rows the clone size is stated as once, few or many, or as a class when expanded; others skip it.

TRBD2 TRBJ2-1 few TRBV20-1 CSAGTSGRSNEQFF TGCAGTGCTGGAACTAGCGGGAGGTCCAATGAGCAGTTCTTC
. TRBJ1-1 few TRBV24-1 CATSRSVNTEAFF TGTGCCACCAGCCGTTCGGTGAACACTGAAGCTTTCTTT
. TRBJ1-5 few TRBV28 CATLSGNQPQHF TGTGCCACCTTGTCGGGCAATCAGCCCCAGCATTTT
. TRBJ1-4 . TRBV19 CASSIVAGAHEKLFF TGTGCCAGTAGTATAGTGGCAGGGGCCCATGAAAAACTGTTTTTT
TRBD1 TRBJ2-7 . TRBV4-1 CASSQRTGVEQYF TGCGCCAGCAGCCAGAGGACAGGGGTCGAGCAGTACTTC
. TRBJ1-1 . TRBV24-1 CATSGYTTSGHTEAFF TGTGCCACCAGTGGTTACACTACCTCAGGACACACTGAAGCTTTCTTT
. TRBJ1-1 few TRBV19 CASSAQGNTEAFF TGTGCCAGTAGTGCCCAGGGGAACACTGAAGCTTTCTTT
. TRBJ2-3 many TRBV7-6 CASSLLQARGGTDTQYF TGTGCCAGCAGCTTACTACAGGCCAGAGGTGGCACAGATACGCAGTATTTT
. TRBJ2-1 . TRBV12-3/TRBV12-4 CASTLLAQGNEQFF TGTGCCAGCACCCTCCTAGCTCAAGGCAATGAGCAGTTCTTC
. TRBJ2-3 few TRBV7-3 CASTSRLAGADTQYF TGTGCCAGCACCTCTAGGTTGGCCGGAGCAGATACGCAGTATTTT
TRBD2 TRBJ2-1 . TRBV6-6 CASSTGGAGGNEQFF TGTGCCAGCAGTACCGGGGGAGCGGGAGGTAATGAGCAGTTCTTC
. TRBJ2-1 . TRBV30 CAWSLDYEYNEQFF TGTGCCTGGAGTCTTGACTATGAATACAATGAGCAGTTCTTC
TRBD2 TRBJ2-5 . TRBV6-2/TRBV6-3 CASSYISASGFQETQYF TGTGCCAGCAGTTACATAAGTGCTAGCGGATTCCAAGAGACCCAGTACTTC
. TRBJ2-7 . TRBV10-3 CAISEIGGNGEQYF TGTGCCATCAGTGAGATTGGCGGTAACGGGGAGCAGTACTTC